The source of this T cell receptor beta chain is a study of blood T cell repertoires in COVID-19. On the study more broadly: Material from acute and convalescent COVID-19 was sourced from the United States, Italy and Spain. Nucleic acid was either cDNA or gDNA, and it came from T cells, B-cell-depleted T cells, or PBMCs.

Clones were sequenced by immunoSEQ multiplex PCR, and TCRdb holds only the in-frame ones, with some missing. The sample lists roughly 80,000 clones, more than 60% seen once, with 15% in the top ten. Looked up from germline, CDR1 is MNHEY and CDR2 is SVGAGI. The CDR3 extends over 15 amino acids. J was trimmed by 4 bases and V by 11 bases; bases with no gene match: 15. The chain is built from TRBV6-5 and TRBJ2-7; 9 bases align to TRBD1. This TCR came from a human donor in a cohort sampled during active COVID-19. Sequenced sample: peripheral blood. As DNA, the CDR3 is TGTGCCCGGACCGACAGGGGGACGAAAAAGTACGAGCAGTACTTC. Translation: CARTDRGTKKYEQYF.